This T cell receptor (beta chain) is from a study of shared T cell receptors in the human thymus. This clone was found a few times. Trimming removed 7 bases from V and 6 bases from J; junction bases left unmatched: 11. Germline V lookup: CDR1 SQVTM, CDR2 ANQGSEA. This CDR3 spans 13 amino acids. Data came from immunoSEQ multiplex PCR; TCRdb stores just in-frame clones and leaves some out. The profile covers hundreds of thousands of clones, with approximately 87% appearing a single time and just under 0.0095% taken by the ten largest. These data also formed part of another study, on human thymus T cells. As reported in that work: It was from resections taken during corrective heart surgery that the thymus tissue came. Across thymic and blood repertoires, the usage of V and J genes appeared to be biased.

The sequenced material came from thymocytes. The receptor comes from a boy under three years old with a congenital heart defect. The rearrangement joins TRBV29-1 to TRBJ1-1; 7 nucleotides match TRBD1. This CDR3 is CSETGTGLAEAFF. The CDR3 DNA reads as TGCAGCGAGACAGGGACGGGTTTGGCTGAAGCTTTCTTT.